These 7 T cell receptor beta chains were sequenced from one sample in a study of shared clonotypes between healthy human individuals. The table came from immunoSEQ multiplex PCR; TCRdb's copy has only in-frame clones and leaves some out. The repertoire consists of approximately 2.5 million clones, with over 85% occurring once and the leading ten covering roughly 0.39%. The specimen was naive CD4+ T cells from PBMCs. As to subset: CD45RA+ positively selected. The source of these receptors is a young man in good health. Some clones in this sample may be carry-over from other donors' samples.

This clone was seen more than once but under ten times. V and J are TRBV2 and TRBJ1-1; D is unclear. The germline gives CDR1 SNHLY, CDR2 FYNNEI. This CDR3 contains 14 residues. The germline V and J ends were trimmed by 4 bases and 3 bases, with 12 bases remaining between them. In nucleotides, the CDR3 is TGTGCCAGCAGTGGAGATTCGGCCCACACTGAAGCTTTCTTT. It codes for CASSGDSAHTEAFF.

V usage is TRBV7-8 and J usage is TRBJ1-1, with D possibly TRBD1 on 5 matching bases. The CDR3 runs to 14 residues. Trimming cost V 6 bases and J 1 base, with 12 bases left between them. CDR1 is SGHVS, CDR2 FQNEAQ, per germline. Here the CDR3 reads CASRFGAPNTEAFF. In nucleotides, the CDR3 is TGTGCCAGCAGGTTTGGGGCTCCGAACACTGAAGCTTTCTTT.

The J gene is TRBJ2-2, the V gene TRBV19; TRBD2 agrees at 8 bases. CDR1 is LNHDA, CDR2 SQIVND, per germline (reference sequence). The CDR3 consists of 15 residues. J gave up 6 bases and V 5 bases, and 8 bases lay outside the gene matches. In DNA form, the CDR3 reads TGTGCCAGTAGTCCCCCGGGACTAGTCCCCGGGGAGCTGTTTTTT. Protein sequence: CASSPPGLVPGELFF. Variable domain in full (rest from reference TRBV19 and TRBJ2-2): DGGITQSPKYLFRKEGQNVTLSCEQNLNHDAMYWYRQDPGQGLRLIYYSQIVNDFQKGDIAEGYSVSREKKESFPLTVTSAQKNPTAFYLCASSPPGLVPGELFFGEGSRLTVL.

This sequence joins TRBV15 and TRBJ2-1, with 11 bases lining up with TRBD2. This CDR3 comprises 15 residues. After removal of 5 bases from V and 7 bases from J, the junction contained 7 bases not matched to a gene. Germline CDR1 LNHNV, CDR2 YYDKDF (reference sequence). The CDR3 nucleotides are TGTGCCACCAGCGGAGGACTAGCGGGTAGTAATGAGCAGTTCTTC. Translation: CATSGGLAGSNEQFF.

The chain combines TRBV5-1 with TRBJ1-5; 7 bases map to TRBD1. Germline V gene sequence: CDR1 SGHRS, CDR2 YFSETQ. The CDR3 spans 15 residues. The V and J ends lost 1 base and 4 bases, in that order; junction bases with no gene match: 5. CDR3 sequence (DNA): TGCGCCAGCAGCTTGACAGGGGAGCCAAATCAGCCCCAGCATTTT. It yields the protein CASSLTGEPNQPQHF.

The rearrangement joins TRBV30 to TRBJ2-1; possibly TRBD2 for D (6 bases). Germline assignment: CDR1 GTSNPN and CDR2 SVGIG (reference sequence). The V end was cut by 2 bases, the J end by 4 bases, with 15 bases between. This CDR3 has 15 residues. DNA for the CDR3: TGTGCCTGGAGTAGACTAGACCCACTTTACAATGAGCAGTTCTTC. It codes for CAWSRLDPLYNEQFF.

The gene calls are TRBV19 and TRBJ1-2; no reliable D call. V gave up 4 bases and J gave up 2 bases, with 8 bases separating them. Germline V gene lookup returns CDR1 LNHDA and CDR2 SQIVND (reference sequence). This CDR3 spans 13 amino acids. CDR3 DNA sequence: TGTGCCAGTAGTAACACTGGGAACTATGGCTACACCTTC. It yields the protein CASSNTGNYGYTF. The full variable domain, completed using reference TRBV19 and TRBJ1-2, is DGGITQSPKYLFRKEGQNVTLSCEQNLNHDAMYWYRQDPGQGLRLIYYSQIVNDFQKGDIAEGYSVSREKKESFPLTVTSAQKNPTAFYLCASSNTGNYGYTFGSGTRLTVV.